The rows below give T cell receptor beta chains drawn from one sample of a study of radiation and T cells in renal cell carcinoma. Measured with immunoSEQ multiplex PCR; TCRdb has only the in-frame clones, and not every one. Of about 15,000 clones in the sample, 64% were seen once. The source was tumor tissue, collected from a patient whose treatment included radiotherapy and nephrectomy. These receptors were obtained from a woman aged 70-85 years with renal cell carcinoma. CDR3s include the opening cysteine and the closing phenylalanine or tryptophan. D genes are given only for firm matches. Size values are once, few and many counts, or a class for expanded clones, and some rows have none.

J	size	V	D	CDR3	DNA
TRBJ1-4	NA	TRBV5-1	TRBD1	CASSTTGATNEKLFF	TGCGCCAGCAGCACCACAGGGGCAACTAATGAAAAACTGTTTTTT
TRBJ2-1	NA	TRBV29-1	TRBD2	CSVEVPGRGYNEQFF	TGCAGCGTTGAAGTACCCGGGAGGGGCTACAATGAGCAGTTCTTC
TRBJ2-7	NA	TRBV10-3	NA	CAIRDADEQYF	TGTGCCATCAGAGATGCCGACGAGCAGTACTTC
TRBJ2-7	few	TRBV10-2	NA	CASRLQDYEQYF	TGCGCCAGCAGGTTACAGGACTACGAGCAGTACTTC
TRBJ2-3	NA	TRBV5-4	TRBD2	CASSLTSGGTDTQYF	TGTGCCAGCAGCCTGACTAGCGGGGGCACAGATACGCAGTATTTT
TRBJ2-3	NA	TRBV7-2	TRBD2	CASSPSGGRTVTQYF	TGTGCCAGCAGCCCCAGCGGCGGGAGAACGGTTACGCAGTATTTT
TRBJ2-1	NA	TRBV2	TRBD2	CASSVRGVEQFF	TGTGCCAGCAGTGTCCGGGGGGTAGAGCAGTTCTTC
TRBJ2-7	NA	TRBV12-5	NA	CASGLSAPVKGSSYEQYF	TGTGCTAGTGGTTTGTCGGCCCCGGTAAAGGGGAGCTCCTACGAGCAGTACTTC
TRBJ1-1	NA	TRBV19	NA	CASSKVTGGLTEAFF	TGTGCCAGTAGTAAGGTGACTGGGGGGTTAACTGAAGCTTTCTTT
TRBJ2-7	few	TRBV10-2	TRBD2	CASLGTSGAYEQYF	TGCGCCAGCCTAGGGACTAGCGGAGCGTACGAGCAGTACTTC
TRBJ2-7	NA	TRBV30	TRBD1	CAWSASPLRDRGKKEPYEQYF	TGTGCCTGGAGTGCCTCTCCCCTCCGGGACAGGGGGAAAAAGGAGCCCTACGAGCAGTACTTC
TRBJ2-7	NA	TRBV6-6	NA	CASSDPGTSYEQYF	TGTGCCAGCAGTGACCCAGGGACCTCCTACGAGCAGTACTTC
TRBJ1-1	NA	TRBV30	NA	CAYVQGLNTEAFF	TGTGCCTACGTTCAGGGGTTGAACACTGAAGCTTTCTTT
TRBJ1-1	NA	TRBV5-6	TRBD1	CASSLAGQPTTEAFF	TGTGCCAGCAGCTTGGCGGGACAGCCAACTACTGAAGCTTTCTTT
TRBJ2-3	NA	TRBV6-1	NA	CASNSRLGGTDTQYF	TGTGCCAGCAATTCCAGACTAGGGGGGACAGATACGCAGTATTTT
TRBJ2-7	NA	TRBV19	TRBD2	CASSHRRSGRALLYEQYF	TGTGCCAGTAGTCACCGGAGGAGCGGGAGGGCCCTGCTCTACGAGCAGTACTTC
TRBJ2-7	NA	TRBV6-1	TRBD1	CASSEGGLGQGAPQYF	TGTGCCAGCAGTGAGGGAGGGCTTGGACAGGGGGCCCCGCAGTACTTC
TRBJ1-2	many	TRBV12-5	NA	CASGLVPLGSNYGYTF	TGTGCTAGTGGTTTGGTACCCTTAGGGTCCAACTATGGCTACACCTTC
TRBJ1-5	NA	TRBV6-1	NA	CASSEFGVNQPQHF	TGTGCCAGCAGTGAGTTTGGAGTAAATCAGCCCCAGCATTTT
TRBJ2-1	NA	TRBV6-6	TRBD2	CASSLAGGSSYNEQFF	TGTGCCAGCAGTTTAGCGGGGGGCTCCTCCTACAATGAGCAGTTCTTC
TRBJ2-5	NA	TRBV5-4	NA	CASRRAGAGGETQYF	TGTGCCAGCAGACGAGCAGGGGCAGGAGGAGAGACCCAGTACTTC
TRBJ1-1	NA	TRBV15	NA	CATSRARANTEAFF	TGTGCCACCAGCAGAGCCAGGGCAAACACTGAAGCTTTCTTT
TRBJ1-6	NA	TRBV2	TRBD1	CASSERGQGLSSYNSPLHF	TGTGCCAGCAGTGAAAGAGGACAGGGGCTCAGCTCCTATAATTCACCCCTCCACTTT
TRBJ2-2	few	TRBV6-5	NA	CASKGPNTGELFF	TGTGCCAGCAAGGGACCGAACACCGGGGAGCTGTTTTTT
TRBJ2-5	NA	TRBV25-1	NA	CASTRSPQETQYF	TGTGCCAGCACTAGGAGCCCCCAAGAGACCCAGTACTTC
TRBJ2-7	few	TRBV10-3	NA	CAISEAAGASPYEQYF	TGTGCCATCAGTGAGGCTGCGGGGGCTTCTCCCTACGAGCAGTACTTC
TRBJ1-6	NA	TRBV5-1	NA	CASSSGGSPSSYNSPLHF	TGCGCCAGCAGCTCGGGGGGCAGCCCGAGCTCCTATAATTCACCCCTCCACTTT
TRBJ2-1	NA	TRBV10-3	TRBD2	CATTSGREDYNEQFF	TGTGCCACCACCTCTGGGAGGGAGGATTACAATGAGCAGTTCTTC
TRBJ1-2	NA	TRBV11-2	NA	CASSLDSSEDGYTF	TGTGCCAGCAGCTTAGACAGTTCCGAGGATGGCTACACCTTC
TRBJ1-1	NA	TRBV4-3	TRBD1	CASSRGTGLNTEAFF	TGCGCCAGCAGCCGGGGGACAGGGTTGAACACTGAAGCTTTCTTT
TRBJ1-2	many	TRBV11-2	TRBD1	CASSLDRQGGYTF	TGTGCCAGCAGCTTGGACAGGCAAGGTGGCTACACCTTC
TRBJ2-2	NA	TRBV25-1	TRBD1	CASRAGGNTGELFF	TGTGCCAGCAGGGCAGGGGGCAACACCGGGGAGCTGTTTTTT
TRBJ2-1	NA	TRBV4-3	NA	CASSQDLGDEQFF	TGCGCCAGCAGCCAAGATCTGGGGGATGAGCAGTTCTTC
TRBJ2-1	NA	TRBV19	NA	CASSIMGKYNEQFF	TGTGCCAGTAGTATTATGGGGAAATACAATGAGCAGTTCTTC
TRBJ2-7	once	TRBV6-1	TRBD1	CASSPQAGGTREQYF	TGTGCCAGCAGTCCCCAGGCAGGGGGTACGCGAGAGCAGTACTTC
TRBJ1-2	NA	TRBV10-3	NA	CASNSFYGYTF	TGTGCCTCGAACAGCTTCTATGGCTACACCTTC